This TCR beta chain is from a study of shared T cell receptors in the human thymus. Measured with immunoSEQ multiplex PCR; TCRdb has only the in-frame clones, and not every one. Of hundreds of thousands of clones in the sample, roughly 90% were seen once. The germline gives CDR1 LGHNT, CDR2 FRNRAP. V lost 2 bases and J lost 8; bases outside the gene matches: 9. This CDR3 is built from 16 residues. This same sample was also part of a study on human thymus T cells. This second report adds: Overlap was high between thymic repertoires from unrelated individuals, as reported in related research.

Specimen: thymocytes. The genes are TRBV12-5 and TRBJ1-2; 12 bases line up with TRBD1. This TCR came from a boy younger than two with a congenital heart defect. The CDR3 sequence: CASGLPPGQGARGYTF. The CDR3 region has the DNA TGTGCTAGTGGTTTGCCCCCGGGACAGGGGGCACGGGGCTACACCTTC.